This T cell receptor beta chain was recovered during a study of breast tumors, draining lymph nodes, adjacent tissues. TCRdb itself ran the multiplex PCR reads through MiXCR, one entry per CDR3 protein. This sample yields about 53,000 distinct CDR3 sequences, of which roughly 41% are seen a single time; over 9.5% belongs to the top ten. Ten or more counts support this clonotype. This CDR3 has 16 amino acids. The V segment lost 7 bases and the J segment 3 bases; nucleotides outside the gene matches: 10. CDR1 is LNHDA, CDR2 SQIVND, per germline (reference sequence). This rearrangement joins TRBV19 to TRBJ1-4; 8 nucleotides match TRBD1. This TCR came from a female donor with breast cancer. Some clones in this sample may be carry-over from other donors' samples. Material: breast tumor tissue. The CDR3 reads CASNADREVSNEKLFF. Here the CDR3 DNA reads TGTGCCAGTAACGCGGACAGGGAAGTTTCTAATGAAAAACTGTTTTTT.